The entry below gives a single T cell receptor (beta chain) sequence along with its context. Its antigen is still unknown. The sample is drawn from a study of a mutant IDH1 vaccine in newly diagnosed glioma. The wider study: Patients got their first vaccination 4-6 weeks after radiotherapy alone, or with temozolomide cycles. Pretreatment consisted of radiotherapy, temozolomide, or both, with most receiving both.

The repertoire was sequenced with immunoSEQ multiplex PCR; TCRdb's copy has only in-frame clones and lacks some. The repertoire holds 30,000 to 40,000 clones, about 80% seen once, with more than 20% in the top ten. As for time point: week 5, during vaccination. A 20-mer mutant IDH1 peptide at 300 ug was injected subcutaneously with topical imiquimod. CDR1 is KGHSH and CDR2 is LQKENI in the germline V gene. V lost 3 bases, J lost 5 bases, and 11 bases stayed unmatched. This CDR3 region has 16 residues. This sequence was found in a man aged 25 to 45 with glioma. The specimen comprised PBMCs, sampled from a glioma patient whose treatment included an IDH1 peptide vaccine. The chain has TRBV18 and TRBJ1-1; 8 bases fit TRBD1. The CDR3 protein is CASSPFLQGAGTEAFF. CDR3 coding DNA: TGTGCCAGCTCACCCTTTCTCCAGGGGGCAGGAACTGAAGCTTTCTTT.